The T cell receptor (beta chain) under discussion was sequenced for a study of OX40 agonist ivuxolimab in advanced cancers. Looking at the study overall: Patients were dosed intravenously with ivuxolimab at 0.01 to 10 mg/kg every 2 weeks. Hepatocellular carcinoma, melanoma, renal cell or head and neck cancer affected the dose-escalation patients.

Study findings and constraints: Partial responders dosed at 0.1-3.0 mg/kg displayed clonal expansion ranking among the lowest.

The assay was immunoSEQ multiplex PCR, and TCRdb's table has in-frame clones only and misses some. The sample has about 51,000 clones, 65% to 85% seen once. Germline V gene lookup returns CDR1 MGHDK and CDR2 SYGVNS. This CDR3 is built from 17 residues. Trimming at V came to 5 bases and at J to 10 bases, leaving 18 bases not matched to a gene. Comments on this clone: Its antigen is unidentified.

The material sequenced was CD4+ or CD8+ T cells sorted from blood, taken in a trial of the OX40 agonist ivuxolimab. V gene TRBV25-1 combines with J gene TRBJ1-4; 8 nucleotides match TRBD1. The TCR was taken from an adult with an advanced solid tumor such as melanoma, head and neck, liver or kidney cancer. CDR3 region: CASSPPSIGQGLGKLFF. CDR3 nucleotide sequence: TGTGCCAGCAGTCCCCCGTCCATTGGACAGGGTTTGGGAAAACTGTTTTTT. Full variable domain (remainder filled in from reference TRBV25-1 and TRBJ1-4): EADIYQTPRYLVIGTGKKITLECSQTMGHDKMYWYQQDPGMELHLIHYSYGVNSTEKGDLSSESTVSRIRTEHFPLTLESARPSHTSQYLCASSPPSIGQGLGKLFFGSGTQLSVL.